This T cell receptor beta chain is drawn from a study of blood T cell repertoires in COVID-19. Study-wide context: Samples of COVID-19 (acute and convalescent) were obtained from the United States, Italy and Spain.

The V end lost 0 bases, the J end lost 2 bases, and 10 bases lay between the germline ends. The CDR3 loop spans 15 amino acids. Germline V gene lookup returns CDR1 LNHDA and CDR2 SQIVND (reference sequence). Sequencing was performed with immunoSEQ multiplex PCR; in TCRdb, only in-frame clones are kept and a portion is missing. The table has 42,000 or so clones, around 85% seen once. This chain uses TRBV19 with TRBJ1-2, with no clear D. The source material was peripheral blood. This TCR derives from a man aged 35 to 55 with active or convalescent COVID-19. The CDR3 spells CASSIDGNGNYGYTF. The CDR3 DNA reads TGTGCCAGTAGTATAGATGGCAACGGGAACTATGGCTACACCTTC.